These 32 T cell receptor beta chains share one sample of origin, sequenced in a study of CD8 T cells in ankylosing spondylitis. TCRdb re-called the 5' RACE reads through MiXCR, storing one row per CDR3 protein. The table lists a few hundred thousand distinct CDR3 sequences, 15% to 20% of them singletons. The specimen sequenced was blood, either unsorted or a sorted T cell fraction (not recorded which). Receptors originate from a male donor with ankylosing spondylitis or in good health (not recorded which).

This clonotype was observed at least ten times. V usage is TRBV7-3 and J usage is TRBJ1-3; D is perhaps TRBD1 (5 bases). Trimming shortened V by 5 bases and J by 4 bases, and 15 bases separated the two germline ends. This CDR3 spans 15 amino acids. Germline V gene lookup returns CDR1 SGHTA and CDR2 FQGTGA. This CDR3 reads CASSPTGAVGNTIYF. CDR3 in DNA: TGTGCCAGCAGCCCCACCGGGGCAGTCGGAAACACCATATATTTT.

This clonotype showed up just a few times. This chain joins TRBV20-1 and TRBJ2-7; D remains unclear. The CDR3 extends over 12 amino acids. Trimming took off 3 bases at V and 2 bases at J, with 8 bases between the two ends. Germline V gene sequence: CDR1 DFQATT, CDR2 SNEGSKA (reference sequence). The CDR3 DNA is TGCAGTGCTAGTTTGCCTCCCTACGAGCAGTACGTC. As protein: CSASLPPYEQYV.

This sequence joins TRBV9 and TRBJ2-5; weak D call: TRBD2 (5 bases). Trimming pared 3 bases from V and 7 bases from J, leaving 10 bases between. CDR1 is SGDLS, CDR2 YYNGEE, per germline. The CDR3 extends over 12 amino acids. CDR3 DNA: TGTGCCAGCAGCGGCCCCGAGGGGACCCAGTACTTC. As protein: CASSGPEGTQYF.

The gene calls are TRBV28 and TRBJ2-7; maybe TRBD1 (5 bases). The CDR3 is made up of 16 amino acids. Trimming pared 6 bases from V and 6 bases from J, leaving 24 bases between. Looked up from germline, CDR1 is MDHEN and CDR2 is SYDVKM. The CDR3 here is CASRPSLNRTPLEQYV. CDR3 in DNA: TGTGCCAGCAGGCCGTCCTTGAACAGGACACCTCTCGAGCAGTACGTC.

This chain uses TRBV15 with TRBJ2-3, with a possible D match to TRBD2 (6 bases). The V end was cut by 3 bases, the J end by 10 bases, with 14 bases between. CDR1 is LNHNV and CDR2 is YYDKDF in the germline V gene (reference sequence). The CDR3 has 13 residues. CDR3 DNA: TGTGCCACCAGCAGGTTGGAGGGTTTGGCGCAGTATTTT. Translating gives CATSRLEGLAQYF.

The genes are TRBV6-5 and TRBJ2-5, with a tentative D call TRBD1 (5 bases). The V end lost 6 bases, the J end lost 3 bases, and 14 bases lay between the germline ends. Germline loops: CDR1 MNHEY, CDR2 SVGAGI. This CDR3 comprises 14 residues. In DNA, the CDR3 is TGTGCCAGCAGACTCGACAGTTTTGAAGAGACCCAGTACTTC. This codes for CASRLDSFEETQYF.

CDR3 protein: CASSSRQGMANYGYTF. The CDR3 DNA is TGTGCCAGCAGTTCCCGACAGGGAATGGCTAACTATGGCTACACCTTC. V is TRBV6-5 and J is TRBJ1-2, with TRBD1 matching over 7 bases. The CDR3 has 16 residues. The trim removed 4 bases at V and 0 bases at J, leaving 8 bases unmatched. The germline CDR1 and CDR2 sequences are MNHEY and SVGAGI.

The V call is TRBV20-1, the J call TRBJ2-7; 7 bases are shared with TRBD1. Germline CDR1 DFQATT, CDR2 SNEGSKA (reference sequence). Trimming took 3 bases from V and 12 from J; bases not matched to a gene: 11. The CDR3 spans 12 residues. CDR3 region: CSASQGQSIVYV. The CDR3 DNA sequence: TGCAGTGCTAGCCAGGGACAGTCTATCGTGTACGTC.

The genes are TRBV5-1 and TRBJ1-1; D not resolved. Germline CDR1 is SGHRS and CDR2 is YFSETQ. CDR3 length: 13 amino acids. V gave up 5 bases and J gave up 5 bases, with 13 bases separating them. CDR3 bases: TGCGCCAGCAGTCCCCGGGAAGGGACTGAAGCTTTCTTT. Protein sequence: CASSPREGTEAFF.

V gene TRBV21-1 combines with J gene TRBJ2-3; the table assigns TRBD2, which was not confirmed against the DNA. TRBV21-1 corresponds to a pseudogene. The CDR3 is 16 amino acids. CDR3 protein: CASSKARLLRTDTQYF. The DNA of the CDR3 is TGTGCCAGCAGCAAAGCCCGACTATTGCGCACAGATACGCAGTATTTT.

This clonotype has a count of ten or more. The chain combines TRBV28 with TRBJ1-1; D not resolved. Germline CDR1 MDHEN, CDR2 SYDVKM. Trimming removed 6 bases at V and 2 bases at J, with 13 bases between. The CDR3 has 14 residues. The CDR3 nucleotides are TGTGCCAGCAGACTCGGCGTTCGAAACACTGAAGCTTTCTTT. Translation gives CASRLGVRNTEAFF.

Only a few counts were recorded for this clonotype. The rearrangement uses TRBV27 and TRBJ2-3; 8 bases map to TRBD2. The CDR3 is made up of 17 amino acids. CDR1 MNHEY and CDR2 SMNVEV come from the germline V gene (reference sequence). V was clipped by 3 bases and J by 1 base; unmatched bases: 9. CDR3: CASSFVGGTSGTDTQYF. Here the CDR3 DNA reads TGTGCCAGCAGTTTTGTAGGTGGGACTAGTGGCACAGATACGCAGTATTTT.

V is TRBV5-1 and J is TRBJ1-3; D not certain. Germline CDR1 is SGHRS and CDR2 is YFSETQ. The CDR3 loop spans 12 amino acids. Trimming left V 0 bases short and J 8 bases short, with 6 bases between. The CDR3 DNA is TGCGCCAGCAGCTTGGATACGGACACCATATATTTT. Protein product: CASSLDTDTIYF.

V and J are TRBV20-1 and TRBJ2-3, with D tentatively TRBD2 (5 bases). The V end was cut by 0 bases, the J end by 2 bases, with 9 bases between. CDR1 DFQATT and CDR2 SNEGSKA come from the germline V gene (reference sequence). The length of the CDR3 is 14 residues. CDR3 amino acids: CSARDRLATDTQYF. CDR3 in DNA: TGCAGTGCTAGAGATCGGCTAGCCACAGATACGCAGTATTTT.

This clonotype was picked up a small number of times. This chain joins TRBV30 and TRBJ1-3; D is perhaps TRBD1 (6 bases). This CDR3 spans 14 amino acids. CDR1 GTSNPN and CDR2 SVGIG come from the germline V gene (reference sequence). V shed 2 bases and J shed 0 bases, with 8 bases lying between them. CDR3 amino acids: CAWSRTVSGNTIYF. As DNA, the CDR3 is TGTGCCTGGAGTCGGACAGTCTCTGGAAACACCATATATTTT.

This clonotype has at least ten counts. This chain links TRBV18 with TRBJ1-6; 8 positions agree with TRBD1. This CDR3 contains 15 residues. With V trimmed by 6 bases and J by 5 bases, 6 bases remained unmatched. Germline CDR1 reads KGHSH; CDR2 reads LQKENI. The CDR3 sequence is CASSPDRAHNSPLHF. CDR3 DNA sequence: TGTGCCAGCTCTCCGGACAGGGCCCATAATTCACCCCTCCACTTT.

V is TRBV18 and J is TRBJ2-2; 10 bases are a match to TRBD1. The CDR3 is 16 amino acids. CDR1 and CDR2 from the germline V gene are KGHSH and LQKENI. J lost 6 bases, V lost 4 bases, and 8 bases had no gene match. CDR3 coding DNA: TGTGCCAGCTCACAAAGGACAGGGGGAGTCGCCGGGGAGCTGTTTTTT. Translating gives CASSQRTGGVAGELFF.

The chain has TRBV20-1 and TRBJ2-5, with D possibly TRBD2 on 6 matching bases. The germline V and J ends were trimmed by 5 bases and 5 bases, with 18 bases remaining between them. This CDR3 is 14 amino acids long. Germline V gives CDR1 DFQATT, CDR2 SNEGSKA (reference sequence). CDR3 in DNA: TGCAGTGCTCAGGAGCACAACCGGGGGGAGACCCAGTACTTC. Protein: CSAQEHNRGETQYF.

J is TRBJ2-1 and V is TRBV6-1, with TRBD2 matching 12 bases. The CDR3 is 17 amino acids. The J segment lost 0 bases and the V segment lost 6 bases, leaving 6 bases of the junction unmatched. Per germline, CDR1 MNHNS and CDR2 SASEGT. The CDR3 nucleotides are TGTGCCAGCAGGTCTAGCGGGGGGGCCCTCTCCTACAATGAGCAGTTCTTC. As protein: CASRSSGGALSYNEQFF.

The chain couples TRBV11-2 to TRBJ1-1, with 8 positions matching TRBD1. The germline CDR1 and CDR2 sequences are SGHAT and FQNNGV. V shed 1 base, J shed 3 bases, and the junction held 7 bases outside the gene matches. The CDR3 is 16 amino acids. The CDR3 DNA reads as TGTGCCAGCAGCTTAGGGACAGGGAGGTCTGACACTGAAGCTTTCTTT. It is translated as CASSLGTGRSDTEAFF.

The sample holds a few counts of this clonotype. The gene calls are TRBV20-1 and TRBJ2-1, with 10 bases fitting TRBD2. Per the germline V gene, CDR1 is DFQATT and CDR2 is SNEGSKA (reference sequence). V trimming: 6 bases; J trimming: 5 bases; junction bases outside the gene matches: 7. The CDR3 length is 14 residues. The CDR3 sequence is CSAAASGRDNEQFF. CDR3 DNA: TGCAGTGCCGCCGCTAGCGGGAGAGACAATGAGCAGTTCTTC.

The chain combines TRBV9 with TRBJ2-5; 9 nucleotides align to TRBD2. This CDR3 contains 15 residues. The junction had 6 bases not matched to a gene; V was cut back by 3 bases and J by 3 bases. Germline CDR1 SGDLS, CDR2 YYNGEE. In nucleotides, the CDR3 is TGTGCCAGCAGCGCGGGCGGGAGGGTCGAAGAGACCCAGTACTTC. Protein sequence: CASSAGGRVEETQYF.

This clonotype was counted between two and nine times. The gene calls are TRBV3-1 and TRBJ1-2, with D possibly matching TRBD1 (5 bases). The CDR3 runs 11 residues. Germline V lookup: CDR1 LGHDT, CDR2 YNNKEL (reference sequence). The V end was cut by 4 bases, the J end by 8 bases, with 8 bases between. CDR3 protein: CASSLNRGYTF. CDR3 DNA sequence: TGTGCCAGCAGCCTTAACAGGGGCTACACCTTC.

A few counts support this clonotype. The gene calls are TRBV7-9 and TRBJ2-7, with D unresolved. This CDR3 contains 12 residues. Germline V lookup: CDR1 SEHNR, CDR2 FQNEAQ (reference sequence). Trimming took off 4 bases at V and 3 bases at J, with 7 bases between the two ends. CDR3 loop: CASSSELYEQYV. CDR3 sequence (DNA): TGTGCCAGCAGCTCGGAACTCTACGAGCAGTACGTC.

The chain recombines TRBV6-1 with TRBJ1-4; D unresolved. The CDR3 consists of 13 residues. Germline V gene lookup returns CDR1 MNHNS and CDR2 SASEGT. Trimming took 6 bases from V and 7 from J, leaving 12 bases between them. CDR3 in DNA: TGTGCCAGCAGAAGACCACTGGGTGAAAAACTGTTTTTT. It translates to CASRRPLGEKLFF.

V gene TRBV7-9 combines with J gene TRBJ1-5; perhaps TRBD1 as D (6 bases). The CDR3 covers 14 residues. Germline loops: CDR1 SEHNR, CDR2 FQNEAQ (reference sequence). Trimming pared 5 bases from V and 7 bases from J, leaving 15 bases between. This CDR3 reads CASSPAAGAQPQHF. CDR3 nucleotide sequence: TGTGCCAGCAGCCCAGCCGCAGGGGCACAGCCCCAGCATTTT.

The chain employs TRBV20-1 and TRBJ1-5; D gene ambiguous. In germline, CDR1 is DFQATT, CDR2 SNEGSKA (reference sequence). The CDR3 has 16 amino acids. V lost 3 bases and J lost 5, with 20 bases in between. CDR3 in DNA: TGCAGTGCTAGTCAGAGAGGGCGTGAGTTATATCAGCCCCAGCATTTT. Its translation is CSASQRGRELYQPQHF.

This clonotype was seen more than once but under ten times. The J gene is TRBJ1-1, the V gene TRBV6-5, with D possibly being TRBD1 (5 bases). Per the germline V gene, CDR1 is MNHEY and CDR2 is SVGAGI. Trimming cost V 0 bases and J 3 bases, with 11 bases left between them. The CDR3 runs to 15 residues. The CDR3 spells CASSYSSGRDTEAFF. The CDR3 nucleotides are TGTGCCAGCAGTTACTCATCAGGGCGCGACACTGAAGCTTTCTTT.

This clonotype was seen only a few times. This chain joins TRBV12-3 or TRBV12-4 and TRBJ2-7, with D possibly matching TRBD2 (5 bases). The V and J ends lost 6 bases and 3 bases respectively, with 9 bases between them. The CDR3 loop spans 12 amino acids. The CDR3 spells CASSPEDYEQYV. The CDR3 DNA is TGTGCCAGCAGCCCGGAGGACTACGAGCAGTACGTC.

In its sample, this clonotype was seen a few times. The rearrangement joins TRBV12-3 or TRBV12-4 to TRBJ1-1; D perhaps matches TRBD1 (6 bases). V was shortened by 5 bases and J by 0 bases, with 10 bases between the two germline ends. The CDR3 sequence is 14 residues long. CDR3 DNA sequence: TGTGCCAGCAGTCGGAGGGGGATGAACACTGAAGCTTTCTTT. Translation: CASSRRGMNTEAFF.

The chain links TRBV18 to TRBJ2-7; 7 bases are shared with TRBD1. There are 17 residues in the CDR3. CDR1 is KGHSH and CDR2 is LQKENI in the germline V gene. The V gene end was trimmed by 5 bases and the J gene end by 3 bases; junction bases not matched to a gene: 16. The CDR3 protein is CASSSTGDPTRYYEQYV. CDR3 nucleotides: TGTGCCAGCTCAAGTACAGGGGATCCCACGCGTTACTACGAGCAGTACGTC.

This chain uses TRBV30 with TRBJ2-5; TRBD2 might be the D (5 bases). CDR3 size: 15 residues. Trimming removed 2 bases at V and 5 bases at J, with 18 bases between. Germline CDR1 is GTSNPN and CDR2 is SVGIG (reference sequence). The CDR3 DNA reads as TGTGCCTGGAGTATCTCGCCTAGCCGGTCGGAGACCCAGTACTTC. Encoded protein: CAWSISPSRSETQYF.